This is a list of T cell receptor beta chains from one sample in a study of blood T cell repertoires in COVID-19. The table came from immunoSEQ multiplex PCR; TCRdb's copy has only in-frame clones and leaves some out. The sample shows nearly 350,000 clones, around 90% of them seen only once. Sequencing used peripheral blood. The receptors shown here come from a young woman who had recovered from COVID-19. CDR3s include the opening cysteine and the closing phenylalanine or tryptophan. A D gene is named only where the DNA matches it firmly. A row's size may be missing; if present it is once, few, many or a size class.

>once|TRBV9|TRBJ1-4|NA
CASSVAGTTNEKLFF
TGTGCCAGCAGCGTAGCAGGAACAACTAATGAAAAACTGTTTTTT
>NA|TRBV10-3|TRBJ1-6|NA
CATGGLYNSPLHF
TGTGCCACCGGGGGACTGTATAATTCACCCCTCCACTTT
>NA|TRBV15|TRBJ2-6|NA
CATSREGDNSGANVLTF
TGTGCCACCAGCAGAGAAGGGGATAACTCTGGGGCCAACGTCCTGACTTTC
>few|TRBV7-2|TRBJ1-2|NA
CASSPRTATAYGYTF
TGTGCCAGCAGCCCCCGGACAGCGACCGCCTATGGCTACACCTTC
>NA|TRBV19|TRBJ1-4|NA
CASSPGRLAGVNEKLFF
TGTGCCAGTAGTCCCGGCCGGTTGGCAGGGGTTAATGAAAAACTGTTTTTT
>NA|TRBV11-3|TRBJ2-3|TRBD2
CASSRGLAESTDTQYF
TGTGCCAGCAGCCGCGGACTAGCGGAGAGCACAGATACGCAGTATTTT
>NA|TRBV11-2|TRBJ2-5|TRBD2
CASSSPTTSGTETQYF
TGTGCCAGCAGCTCGCCCACTACTAGCGGGACGGAGACCCAGTACTTC
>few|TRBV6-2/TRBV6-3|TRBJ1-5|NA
CASSFSSDQPQHF
TGTGCCAGCAGTTTTTCTTCCGATCAGCCCCAGCATTTT
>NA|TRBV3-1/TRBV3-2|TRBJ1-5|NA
CASSPDSDSNQPQHF
TGTGCCAGCAGCCCCGACAGCGACTCCAATCAGCCCCAGCATTTT
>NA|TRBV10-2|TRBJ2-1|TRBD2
CASTTPGLAGVEQFF
TGCGCCAGCACTACCCCCGGGCTAGCGGGTGTCGAGCAGTTCTTC
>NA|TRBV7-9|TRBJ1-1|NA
CASSRTESEAFF
TGTGCCAGCAGCCGGACAGAATCTGAAGCTTTCTTT
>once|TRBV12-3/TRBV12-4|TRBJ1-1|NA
CASKGSGTEAFF
TGTGCCAGCAAGGGGTCAGGCACTGAAGCTTTCTTT
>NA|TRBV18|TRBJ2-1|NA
CASSPDRIQSSYNEQFF
TGTGCCAGCTCACCAGACAGGATCCAAAGCTCCTACAATGAGCAGTTCTTC
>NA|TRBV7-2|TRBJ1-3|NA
CASSLEGGYSGNTIYF
TGTGCCAGCAGCTTAGAAGGGGGTTACTCTGGAAACACCATATATTTT
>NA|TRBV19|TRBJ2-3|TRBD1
CASRVTGGWTDTQYF
TGTGCCAGCCGGGTGACAGGGGGATGGACAGATACGCAGTATTTT
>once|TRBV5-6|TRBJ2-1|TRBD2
CASSSRLAGDIGVKFF
TGTGCCAGCAGCTCTCGACTAGCGGGAGACATTGGGGTTAAGTTCTTC
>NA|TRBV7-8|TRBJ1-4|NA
CASSLEAGDEKLFF
TGTGCCAGCAGCTTAGAGGCGGGGGATGAAAAACTGTTTTTT
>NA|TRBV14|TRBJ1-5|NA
CASSQDKRTTQVTRGSQHF
TGTGCCAGCAGCCAAGATAAAAGGACTACCCAGGTGACCCGGGGGTCCCAGCATTTT
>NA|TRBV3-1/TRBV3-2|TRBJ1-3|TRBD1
CASSQDLADRADSGNTIYF
TGTGCCAGCAGCCAAGATTTGGCAGACAGGGCTGACTCTGGAAACACCATATATTTT
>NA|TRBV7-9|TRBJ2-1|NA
CASSSNNEQFF
TGTGCCAGCAGCTCCAACAATGAGCAGTTCTTC
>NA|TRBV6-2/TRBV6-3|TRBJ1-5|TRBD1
CASSYWWDRGFQPQHF
TGTGCCAGCAGTTACTGGTGGGACAGGGGTTTCCAGCCCCAGCATTTT
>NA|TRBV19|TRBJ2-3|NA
CASRASGLTDTQYF
TGTGCCAGCCGGGCCAGCGGGTTGACAGATACGCAGTATTTT
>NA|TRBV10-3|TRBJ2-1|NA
CAISQIASYNEQFF
TGTGCCATCAGCCAGATAGCATCTTACAATGAGCAGTTCTTC
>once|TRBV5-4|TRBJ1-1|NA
CASSLDRANTEAFF
TGTGCCAGCAGCTTGGACAGGGCGAACACTGAAGCTTTCTTT
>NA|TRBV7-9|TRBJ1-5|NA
CASSSFNQPQHF
TGTGCCAGCAGCTCCTTCAATCAGCCCCAGCATTTT
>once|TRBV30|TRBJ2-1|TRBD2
CAWIEREDNEQFF
TGTGCCTGGATAGAGCGGGAGGACAATGAGCAGTTCTTC
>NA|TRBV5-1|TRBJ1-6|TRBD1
CASSRSGAGGSYNSPLHF
TGCGCCAGCAGCCGCTCGGGGGCAGGGGGCTCCTATAATTCACCCCTCCACTTT
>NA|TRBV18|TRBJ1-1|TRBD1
CASSPNTGGDAEAFF
TGTGCCAGCTCACCAAACACAGGGGGCGATGCTGAAGCTTTCTTT
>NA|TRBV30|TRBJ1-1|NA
CAWSTTKNTEAFF
TGTGCCTGGAGTACAACAAAGAACACTGAAGCTTTCTTT
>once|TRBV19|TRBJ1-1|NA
CASSIWGSTEAFF
TGTGCCAGTAGTATATGGGGCTCCACTGAAGCTTTCTTT
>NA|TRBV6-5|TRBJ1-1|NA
CASSNDASYTEAFF
TGTGCCAGCAGTAACGATGCCAGTTACACTGAAGCTTTCTTT
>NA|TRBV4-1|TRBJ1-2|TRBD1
CASSQGDRGQLRGYGYTF
TGCGCCAGCAGCCAAGGGGACAGGGGGCAGCTTAGGGGCTATGGCTACACCTTC
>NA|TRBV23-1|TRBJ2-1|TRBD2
CASSQSSRLRLARFGNEQFF
TGCGCCAGCAGTCAATCCTCCCGACTACGACTAGCGCGATTCGGGAATGAGCAGTTCTTC
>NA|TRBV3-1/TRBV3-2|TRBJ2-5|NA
CASSQGLEQETQYF
TGTGCCAGCAGCCAAGGACTGGAACAAGAGACCCAGTACTTC
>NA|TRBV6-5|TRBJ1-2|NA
CASSPTSGYGYTF
TGTGCCAGCAGCCCCACTTCGGGCTATGGCTACACCTTC
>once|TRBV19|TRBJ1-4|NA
CASNQQGAYNEKLFF
TGTGCCAGTAATCAACAGGGCGCCTATAATGAAAAACTGTTTTTT
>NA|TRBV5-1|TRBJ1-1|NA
CASSLAWSTEAFF
TGCGCCAGCAGCTTGGCTTGGAGTACTGAAGCTTTCTTT
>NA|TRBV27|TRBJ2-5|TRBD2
CASTARGSGRETQYF
TGTGCCAGCACCGCCCGGGGTAGCGGGAGAGAGACCCAGTACTTC
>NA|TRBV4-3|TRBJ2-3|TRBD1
CASSDGQGTDTQYF
TGCGCCAGCAGCGATGGACAGGGCACAGATACGCAGTATTTT
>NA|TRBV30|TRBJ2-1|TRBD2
CAWSVYPSGRSEQFF
TGTGCCTGGAGTGTATATCCTAGCGGGAGATCTGAGCAGTTCTTC
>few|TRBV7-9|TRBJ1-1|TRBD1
CASSRPGTVNTEAFF
TGTGCCAGCAGCCGGCCCGGGACAGTGAACACTGAAGCTTTCTTT